The present TCR beta chain was sequenced within a study of blood T cells in healthy people across ages. Study outcomes and limitations: The percentage of naive T cells correlated strongly with TCR beta diversity.

Together with a sample-barcoded 5' primer, a J-beta primer mix was included in a second PCR lasting about 7 to 11 cycles. Researchers report that a template-switch adaptor with 12 random nucleotides tagged each cDNA molecule. TCRdb reanalysed the 5' RACE reads using MiXCR and keeps one entry per CDR3 protein. The profile shows approximately 1,000,000 distinct CDR3 sequences, 45% of them singletons. As regards this clonotype: Its specificity is not known.

V was clipped by 3 bases and J by 4 bases, with 10 bases between them. From germline, CDR1 is DFQATT and CDR2 SNEGSKA (reference sequence). There are 12 residues in the CDR3. Whenever a sample was processed, at least 6.5 million PBMCs were isolated. The sequence derives from a woman in her sixties or seventies in good health. This sequence joins TRBV20-1 and TRBJ2-7; possibly TRBD1 for D (6 bases). The sequenced material came from blood. Here the CDR3 DNA reads TGCAGTGCTAGCAGGGGCGGTTACGAGCAGTACTTC. This codes for CSASRGGYEQYF.